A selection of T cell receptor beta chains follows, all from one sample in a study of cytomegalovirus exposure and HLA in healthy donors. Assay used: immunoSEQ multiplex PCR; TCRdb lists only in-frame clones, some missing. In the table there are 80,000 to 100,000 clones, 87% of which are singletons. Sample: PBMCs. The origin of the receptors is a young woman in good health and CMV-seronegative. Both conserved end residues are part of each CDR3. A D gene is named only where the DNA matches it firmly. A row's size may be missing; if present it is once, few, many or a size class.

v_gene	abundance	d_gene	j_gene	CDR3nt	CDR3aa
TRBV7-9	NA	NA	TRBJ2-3	TGTGCCAGCAGCGGAGAGGGGGGAGGGGATACGCAGTATTTT	CASSGEGGGDTQYF
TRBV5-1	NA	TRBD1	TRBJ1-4	TGCGCCAGCAGCTTGCGCACAGGGGCTAATGAAAAACTGTTTTTT	CASSLRTGANEKLFF
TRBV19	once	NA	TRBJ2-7	TGTGCCAGTAAAGATCGGAGCGAGCAGTACTTC	CASKDRSEQYF
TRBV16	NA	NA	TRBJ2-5	TGTGCCAGCAGCCAATCCCGACAGCAGACCCAGTACTTC	CASSQSRQQTQYF
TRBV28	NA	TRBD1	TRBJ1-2	TGTGCCAGTGGACAGGTATATGGCTACACCTTC	CASGQVYGYTF
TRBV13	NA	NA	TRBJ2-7	TGTGCCAGCAGCTTGGGGACTGAGGCCTACGAGCAGTACTTC	CASSLGTEAYEQYF
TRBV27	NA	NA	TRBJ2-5	TGTGCCAGCAGTTTATCGATCGGGGAAGGCCAAGAGACCCAGTACTTC	CASSLSIGEGQETQYF
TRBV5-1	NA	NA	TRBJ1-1	TGCGCCAGCAGCTTGCATGACTGGACTGAAGCTTTCTTT	CASSLHDWTEAFF
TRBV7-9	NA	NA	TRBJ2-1	TGTGCCAGCAGCAGGGTGGGGGGAGAGGGCCAGTTCTTC	CASSRVGGEGQFF
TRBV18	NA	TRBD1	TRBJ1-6	TGTGCCAGCTCACCAAGCCGACAGGGGGCCGATTCACCCCTCCACTTT	CASSPSRQGADSPLHF
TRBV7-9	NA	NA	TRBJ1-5	TGTGCCAGCAGCTCACAGGGTGATCAGCCCCAGCATTTT	CASSSQGDQPQHF